Below are 20 T cell receptor beta chains sequenced from a single sample in a study of blood T cell repertoires in COVID-19 (TCRdb year 2020). Library method: the immunoSEQ multiplex PCR assay. TCRdb re-hosts the immuneACCESS table, in-frame sequences only. Its copies lack some clones; in the studies checked, an unresolved V gene accounts for under half of them, and the cause for the rest is not known. This sample has about 120,000 clones in its table, and more than 75% of those were observed once. The ten largest clonotypes hold 2% to 2.5% of the sample. The sample was peripheral blood. These TCRs come from a woman in her forties or fifties with acute or convalescent COVID-19.

The V gene is TRBV27, the J gene TRBJ1-4, with D perhaps TRBD1 (5 bases). The CDR3 runs 15 residues. The germline V gene encodes CDR1 MNHEY and CDR2 SMNVEV (reference sequence). The V end lost 2 bases, the J end lost 10 bases, and 17 bases lay between the germline ends. The CDR3 spells CASSLGGTASRKLFF. For the CDR3, the DNA is TGTGCCAGCAGTTTAGGCGGGACGGCCAGCCGAAAACTGTTTTTT.

This chain joins TRBV12-5 and TRBJ2-7; 8 bases map to TRBD1. Per the germline V gene, CDR1 is LGHNT and CDR2 is FRNRAP. The CDR3 extends over 12 amino acids. V shed 6 bases and J 6 bases; nucleotides not matched to a gene: 4. The CDR3: CASGPDRGEQYF. DNA for the CDR3: TGTGCTAGTGGCCCCGACAGGGGCGAGCAGTACTTC.

The chain carries TRBV6-6 and TRBJ2-3; 9 bases align to TRBD1. V lost 5 bases to trimming and J lost 4 bases; unmatched junction nucleotides: 7. The germline CDR1 and CDR2 sequences are MNHNY and SVGAGI (reference sequence). The CDR3 runs 15 residues. The CDR3 bases are TGTGCCAGCAGTCCCCCGGACAGGGGATCAGATACGCAGTATTTT. Protein product: CASSPPDRGSDTQYF.

This chain connects TRBV3-1 (or the pseudogene TRBV3-2) to TRBJ2-1; 7 nucleotides match TRBD2. From germline, CDR1 is LGHDT and CDR2 YNNKEL (reference sequence). CDR3 length equals 17 residues. V lost 1 base and J lost 1; bases outside the gene matches: 7. CDR3 DNA sequence: TGTGCCAGCAGCCAAGGGTTCTCAGCGGGATCCTACAATGAGCAGTTCTTC. Translating it yields CASSQGFSAGSYNEQFF.

This clone showed up just a few times. V usage is TRBV11-3 and J usage is TRBJ1-1; 7 positions agree with TRBD1. The junction had 2 bases not matched to a gene; V was cut back by 1 base and J by 9 bases. This CDR3 has 12 amino acids. The germline CDR1 and CDR2 sequences are SGHNT and YENEEA. The chain's CDR3 is CASSLAGGKAFF. The CDR3 DNA reads as TGTGCCAGCAGCTTAGCAGGGGGGAAAGCTTTCTTT.

This sequence joins TRBV5-8 and TRBJ1-3, with D possibly being TRBD1 (5 bases). Trimming removed 0 bases at V and 10 bases at J, with 14 bases between. The germline gives CDR1 SGHTS, CDR2 YDEGEE. This CDR3 is built from 14 residues. In nucleotides, the CDR3 is TGTGCCAGCAGCTTGGTGCAGGGTCCGTGGACCATATATTTT. Translation: CASSLVQGPWTIYF.

Concerning this clone: The junction shows a germline mismatch at one end, possibly a read error. This rearrangement joins TRBV9 to TRBJ2-3; 9 positions agree with TRBD2. Germline values: CDR1 SGDLS, CDR2 YYNGEE. The CDR3 consists of 16 residues. CDR3 DNA: TGTGTCAGCAGCGTTGGTAGCGGGAGAGGATCGGATACGCAGTATTTT. It codes for CVSSVGSGRGSDTQYF.

The CDR3 DNA reads TGTGCCTGGGGACAGGGCCCTTACGAGCAGTACTTC. Translating it yields CAWGQGPYEQYF. The chain couples TRBV30 to TRBJ2-7; the match to TRBD1 covers 8 bases. From germline, CDR1 is GTSNPN and CDR2 SVGIG (reference sequence). J was trimmed by 4 bases and V by 5 bases; bases with no gene match: 4. This CDR3 is 12 amino acids long.

This chain joins TRBV19 and TRBJ2-5; 10 bases are a match to TRBD1. V lost 11 bases and J lost 5; bases outside the gene matches: 14. Germline V CDR1 and CDR2: LNHDA, SQIVND (reference sequence). The CDR3 has 15 amino acids. CDR3 in amino acids: CASTPGQGSGETQYF. CDR3 nucleotide sequence: TGTGCCTCGACACCGGGACAGGGGAGTGGGGAGACCCAGTACTTC.

The V and J genes are TRBV5-6 and TRBJ2-1; D might be TRBD2 (6 bases). Trimming stripped 4 bases from V and 3 bases from J, with 23 bases between. The CDR3 contains 18 residues. CDR1 is SGHDT, CDR2 YYEEEE, per germline. CDR3 sequence (DNA): TGTGCCAGCAGCCTACTAGCCGGTCCAGCAGGGAACTACAATGAGCAGTTCTTC. Its translation: CASSLLAGPAGNYNEQFF.

This clone was counted a few times. This chain uses TRBV12-3 or TRBV12-4 with TRBJ1-1, with 10 bases identical to TRBD1. This CDR3 has 13 amino acids. The V gene end was trimmed by 7 bases and the J gene end by 11 bases; junction bases not matched to a gene: 10. The CDR3 nucleotides are TGTGCCAGCACTCAAGACAGGGGGCATCGCGCTTTCTTT. This translates into CASTQDRGHRAFF.

The gene calls are TRBV2 and TRBJ2-5; the D gene is possibly TRBD2 (5 bases). This CDR3 spans 15 amino acids. V lost 4 bases, J lost 5 bases, and 17 bases lay in between. Germline CDR1 reads SNHLY; CDR2 reads FYNNEI. CDR3 amino acids: CASSVGIVGGETQYF. DNA of the CDR3: TGTGCCAGCAGTGTGGGTATCGTGGGCGGGGAGACCCAGTACTTC.

This rearrangement joins TRBV5-5 to TRBJ2-6; weak D call: TRBD1 (7 bases). Germline V lookup: CDR1 SGHKS, CDR2 YYEKEE (reference sequence). V lost 0 bases, J lost 0 bases, and 13 bases lay in between. There are 18 residues in the CDR3. The CDR3 is CASSLGTRGASGANVLTF. The DNA of the CDR3 is TGTGCCAGCAGCTTGGGGACCAGGGGGGCCTCTGGGGCCAACGTCCTGACTTTC.

This sequence joins TRBV19 and TRBJ1-2, with 7 bases identical to TRBD1. V shed 7 bases and J 5 bases; nucleotides not matched to a gene: 13. In germline, CDR1 is LNHDA, CDR2 SQIVND (reference sequence). This CDR3 contains 15 residues. The CDR3 region is CASTTGAPIPYGYTF. The DNA for the CDR3 is TGTGCCAGTACAACAGGGGCTCCTATCCCTTATGGCTACACCTTC.

The chain links TRBV7-6 to TRBJ1-2; D is ambiguous. The length of the CDR3 is 13 residues. Trimming left V 6 bases short and J 4 bases short, with 12 bases between. CDR1 and CDR2 (germline): SGHVS, FNYEAQ. CDR3 sequence reads: CASSPTEIYGYTF. CDR3 DNA: TGTGCCAGCAGTCCAACAGAGATCTATGGCTACACCTTC. The full variable domain, its missing parts supplied by reference TRBV7-6 and TRBJ1-2, is GAGVSQSPRYKVTKRGQDVALRCDPISGHVSLYWYRQALGQGPEFLTYFNYEAQQDKSGLPNDRFSAERPEGSISTLTIQRTEQRDSAMYRCASSPTEIYGYTFGSGTRLTVV.

The chain joins TRBV30 to TRBJ1-5; D may be TRBD1 (6 bases). Per the germline V gene, CDR1 is GTSNPN and CDR2 is SVGIG (reference sequence). V was cut by 4 bases and J by 7 bases, with 14 bases left in between. CDR3 length: 13 amino acids. DNA of the CDR3: TGTGCCTGGACCAGGACAGCGGCCCAGCCCCAGCATTTT. This encodes CAWTRTAAQPQHF.

This clone came up a few times. The V and J genes are TRBV6-5 and TRBJ1-1; D is possibly TRBD1 (5 bases). This CDR3 has 16 amino acids. V lost 2 bases to trimming and J lost 0 bases, with 13 bases between them. Germline CDR1 MNHEY, CDR2 SVGAGI. CDR3 amino acids: CASSYRPGVMNTEAFF. The CDR3 DNA sequence: TGTGCCAGCAGTTACCGCCCGGGGGTGATGAACACTGAAGCTTTCTTT.

This clone has just a few counts. V gene TRBV14 combines with J gene TRBJ2-7, with 8 nucleotides matching TRBD1. The CDR3 runs 13 residues. The germline gives CDR1 SGHDN, CDR2 FVKESK. CDR3 bases: TGTGCTCACGGACAGGGTTTGTTTCGCGAGCAGTACTTC. Its translation is CAHGQGLFREQYF.

The gene calls are TRBV15 and TRBJ1-5; a weak D match, TRBD1 (5 bases). V shed 3 bases and J shed 1 base, with 16 bases lying between them. The CDR3 has 17 amino acids. Germline V lookup: CDR1 LNHNV, CDR2 YYDKDF (reference sequence). The CDR3 DNA reads TGTGCCACCAGCAGTCCCAAACGGGCAGGGAGCAATCAGCCCCAGCATTTT. Translating it yields CATSSPKRAGSNQPQHF.

The genes are TRBV10-3 and TRBJ2-5; D not certain. The CDR3 runs to 12 residues. The V end was cut by 0 bases, the J end by 3 bases, with 2 bases between. From germline, CDR1 is ENHRY and CDR2 SYGVKD. CDR3 in amino acids: CAISESKETQYF. The DNA for the CDR3 is TGTGCCATCAGTGAGTCCAAAGAGACCCAGTACTTC.